The clone carrying this T cell receptor (beta chain) was counted a few times. What it binds is not known. Additional DNA sequences in this sample encode the identical CDR3. These data belong to a study of shared clonotypes between healthy human individuals. As for the study in general: Three plates were used per donor for CD4 naive, three for CD4 memory, two for CD8 naive and one for CD8 memory. The study, taken as a whole, reports: Generally, naive subsets came out with larger estimated richness than memory subsets. Unshared clonotypes carried lower generation probabilities than those common to all four donors. When naive CD4 clonotypes were compared across a few donors, about 5% were shared.

TCRdb keeps only in-frame clones here, not all; method: immunoSEQ multiplex PCR. In the table there are about 1 million clones, about 75% of which are singletons. The sequencing sample was made of memory CD4+ T cells sorted from blood. Indicated subset: CD45RA-negative fraction. The receptor was isolated from a man younger than 30 in good health.

CDR3 residues: CASSYSGRNTEAFF. The CDR3 bases are TGTGCCAGCAGTTACTCAGGCCGGAACACTGAAGCTTTCTTT. The chain has TRBV6-5 and TRBJ1-1; D gene ambiguous. The germline gives CDR1 MNHEY, CDR2 SVGAGI. With 0 bases removed from V and 1 base from J, the gap between germline ends came to 6 bases. This CDR3 comprises 14 residues.